The 5 T cell receptor beta chains in this list originate from one sample, sequenced in a study of a mutant IDH1 vaccine in newly diagnosed glioma. Sequencing used immunoSEQ multiplex PCR; TCRdb keeps in-frame clones, though not all of them. Counted here are about 98,000 clones, 70% to 90% occurring once; the ten biggest clones make up under 0.7%. Noted time point: baseline, week 1 (first vaccination visit). Treatment in this sample: pre-vaccination baseline after standard-of-care therapy. The specimen comprised PBMCs, sampled from a glioma patient treated with radiotherapy, temozolomide or both. The receptors were gathered from a woman between 45 and 60 years old with glioma.

The CDR3 loop is CASSSRKAGGDYEQYF. The CDR3, as DNA: TGTGCCAGCAGTTCCCGCAAAGCGGGAGGGGATTACGAGCAGTACTTC. The chain uses TRBV6-5 and TRBJ2-7; 10 bases match TRBD2. CDR3 length: 16 residues. With V trimmed by 4 bases and J by 4 bases, 10 bases remained unmatched. The germline CDR1 and CDR2 sequences are MNHEY and SVGAGI.

The rearrangement joins TRBV27 to TRBJ1-1; D uncertain. Germline CDR1 and CDR2: MNHEY and SMNVEV (reference sequence). CDR3 length: 13 amino acids. V was cut by 3 bases and J by 6 bases, with 11 bases left in between. The CDR3 spells CASSFGVSAEAFF. The CDR3 DNA is TGTGCCAGCAGTTTCGGGGTTTCCGCTGAAGCTTTCTTT.

CDR3 in DNA: TGTGCCAGCAGTTTACGAAATGAAAAACTGTTTTTT. The encoded protein is CASSLRNEKLFF. The chain combines TRBV28 with TRBJ1-4; D is ambiguous. Germline-derived CDR1 and CDR2 are MDHEN and SYDVKM. The CDR3 spans 12 residues. Trimming stripped 2 bases from V and 5 bases from J, with 3 bases between.

The chain carries TRBV13 and TRBJ1-2; D is unclear. The germline V gene encodes CDR1 PRHDT and CDR2 FYEKMQ (reference sequence). V gave up 2 bases and J gave up 8 bases, with 9 bases separating them. The CDR3 has 12 residues. The chain's CDR3 is CASSLTRRGYTF. DNA for the CDR3: TGTGCCAGCAGCTTAACTAGGCGGGGCTACACCTTC.

This clone was counted once. The chain couples TRBV6-5 to TRBJ1-5; no firm D call. V lost 4 bases and J 7 bases, leaving 14 bases between the germline ends. This CDR3 has 14 residues. Germline assignment: CDR1 MNHEY and CDR2 SVGAGI. CDR3 amino acids: CASSSKQSNQPQHF. The CDR3 region has the DNA TGTGCCAGCAGTTCAAAACAATCCAACCAGCCCCAGCATTTT.